This T cell receptor beta chain was retrieved from a study of blood T cell repertoires in COVID-19. Overall study context: Sources were T cells, B-cell-depleted T cells, or PBMCs; the material itself was cDNA or gDNA.

There are 15 residues in the CDR3. V was pared by 1 base and J by 6 bases, with 12 bases between. Germline V CDR1 and CDR2: LGHNA, YSLEER. The assay was immunoSEQ multiplex PCR, and TCRdb's table has in-frame clones only and misses some. The sample holds about 94,000 clones; approximately 74% are singletons and the top ten take roughly 3.9%. The sequencing sample was made of peripheral blood. The V gene is TRBV4-3, the J gene TRBJ2-2, with TRBD1 as a possible D gene (6 bases). The receptor was derived from a man aged 70 or older with COVID-19, enrolled during active disease. This CDR3 reads CASSQGYPGAGELFF. The DNA for the CDR3 is TGCGCCAGCAGCCAAGGCTACCCAGGGGCCGGGGAGCTGTTTTTT.